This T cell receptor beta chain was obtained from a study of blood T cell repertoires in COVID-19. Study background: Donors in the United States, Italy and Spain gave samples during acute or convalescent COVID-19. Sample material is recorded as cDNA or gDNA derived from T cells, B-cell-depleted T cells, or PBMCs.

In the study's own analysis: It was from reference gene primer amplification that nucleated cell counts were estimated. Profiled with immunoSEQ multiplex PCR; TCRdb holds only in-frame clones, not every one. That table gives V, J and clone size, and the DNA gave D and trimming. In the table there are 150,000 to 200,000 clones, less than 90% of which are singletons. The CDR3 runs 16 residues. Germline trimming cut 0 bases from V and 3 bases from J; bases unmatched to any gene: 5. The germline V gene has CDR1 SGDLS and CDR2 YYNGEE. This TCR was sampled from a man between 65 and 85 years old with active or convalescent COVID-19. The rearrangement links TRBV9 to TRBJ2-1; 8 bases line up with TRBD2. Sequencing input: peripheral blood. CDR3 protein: CASSVAGSGIYNEQFF. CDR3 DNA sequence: TGTGCCAGCAGCGTAGCGGGTAGCGGGATCTACAATGAGCAGTTCTTC.